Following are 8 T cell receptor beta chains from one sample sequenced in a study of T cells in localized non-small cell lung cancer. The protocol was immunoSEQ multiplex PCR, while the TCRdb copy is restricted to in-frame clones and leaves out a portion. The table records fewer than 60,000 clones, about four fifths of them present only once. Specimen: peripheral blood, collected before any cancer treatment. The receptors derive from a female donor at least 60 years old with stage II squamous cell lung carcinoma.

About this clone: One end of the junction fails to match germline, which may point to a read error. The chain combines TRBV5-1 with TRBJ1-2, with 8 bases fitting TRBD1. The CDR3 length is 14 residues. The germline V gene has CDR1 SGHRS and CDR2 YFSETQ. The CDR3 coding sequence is TGCGACAGCAGCTCCGGACAGGGTGGATATGGCTACACCTTC. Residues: CDSSSGQGGYGYTF.

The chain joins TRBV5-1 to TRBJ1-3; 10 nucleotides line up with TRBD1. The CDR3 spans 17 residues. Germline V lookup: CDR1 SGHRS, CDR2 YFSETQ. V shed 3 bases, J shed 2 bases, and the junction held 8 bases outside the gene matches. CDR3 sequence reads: CASSYGQGGIAGNTIYF. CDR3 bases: TGCGCCAGCAGCTACGGACAGGGGGGGATTGCTGGAAACACCATATATTTT.

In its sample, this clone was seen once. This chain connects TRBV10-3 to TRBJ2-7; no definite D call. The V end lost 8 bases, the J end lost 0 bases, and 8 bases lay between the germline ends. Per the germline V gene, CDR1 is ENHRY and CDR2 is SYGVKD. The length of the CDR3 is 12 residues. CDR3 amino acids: CAIGRSSYEQYF. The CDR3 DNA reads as TGTGCCATCGGGCGAAGCTCCTACGAGCAGTACTTC.

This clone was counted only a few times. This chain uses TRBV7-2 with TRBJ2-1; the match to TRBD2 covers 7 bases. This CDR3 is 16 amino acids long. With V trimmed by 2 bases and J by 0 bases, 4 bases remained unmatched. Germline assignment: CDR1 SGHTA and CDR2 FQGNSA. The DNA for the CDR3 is TGTGCCAGCAGCTTAAGGGCGGGGGACTCCTACAATGAGCAGTTCTTC. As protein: CASSLRAGDSYNEQFF.

The CDR3 protein is CAGQYSGANVLTF. In DNA form, the CDR3 reads TGTGCCGGGCAGTACTCTGGGGCCAACGTCCTGACTTTC. The chain combines TRBV30 with TRBJ2-6; D not certain. With 8 bases removed from V and 0 bases from J, the gap between germline ends came to 8 bases. The CDR3 runs 13 residues. From germline, CDR1 is GTSNPN and CDR2 SVGIG (reference sequence).

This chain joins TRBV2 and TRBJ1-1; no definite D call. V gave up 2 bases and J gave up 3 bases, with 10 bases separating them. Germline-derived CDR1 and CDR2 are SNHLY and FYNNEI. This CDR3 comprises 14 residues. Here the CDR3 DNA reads TGTGCCAGCAGTGAAATCAAGGTTTACACTGAAGCTTTCTTT. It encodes CASSEIKVYTEAFF.

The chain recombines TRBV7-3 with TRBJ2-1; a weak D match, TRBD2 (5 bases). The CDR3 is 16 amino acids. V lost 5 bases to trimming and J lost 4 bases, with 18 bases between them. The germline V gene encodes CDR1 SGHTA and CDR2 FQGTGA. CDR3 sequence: CASSPRPRGSYNEQFF. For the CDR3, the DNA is TGTGCCAGCAGCCCAAGGCCACGAGGGTCGTACAATGAGCAGTTCTTC.

CDR3 DNA: TGTGCCAGTAGTATAGCCGGACAACCCCGCTCCGGGGAGCTGTTTTTT. Protein product: CASSIAGQPRSGELFF. The chain employs TRBV19 and TRBJ2-2, with TRBD1 as a possible D gene (5 bases). Trimming pared 1 base from V and 6 bases from J, leaving 15 bases between. The CDR3 is 16 amino acids. Germline CDR1 LNHDA, CDR2 SQIVND (reference sequence).